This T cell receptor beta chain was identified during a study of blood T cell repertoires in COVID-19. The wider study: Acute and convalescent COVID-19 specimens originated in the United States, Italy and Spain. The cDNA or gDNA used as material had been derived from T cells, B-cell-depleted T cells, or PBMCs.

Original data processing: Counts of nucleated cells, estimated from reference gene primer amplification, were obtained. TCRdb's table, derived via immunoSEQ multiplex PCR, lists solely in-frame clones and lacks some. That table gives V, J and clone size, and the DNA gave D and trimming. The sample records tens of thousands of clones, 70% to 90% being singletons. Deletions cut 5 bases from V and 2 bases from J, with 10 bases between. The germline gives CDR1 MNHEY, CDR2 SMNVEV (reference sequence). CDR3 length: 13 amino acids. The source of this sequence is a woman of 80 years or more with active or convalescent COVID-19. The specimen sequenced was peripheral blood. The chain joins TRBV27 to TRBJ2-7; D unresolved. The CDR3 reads CASSRVGPYEQYF. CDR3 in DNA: TGTGCCAGCAGTCGAGTGGGCCCCTACGAGCAGTACTTC.